Listed below are T cell receptor beta chains from one sample, sequenced in a study of shared clonotypes between healthy human individuals. The protocol was immunoSEQ multiplex PCR, while the TCRdb copy is restricted to in-frame clones and leaves out a portion. The sample records about 2.1 million clones, just over 90% being singletons. The sequenced material came from naive CD8+ T cells from PBMCs. The receptor source for this set is a man aged 18 to 35 in good health. Some clones in this sample may be carry-over from other donors' samples. The CDR3 runs from the conserved cysteine through the conserved F or W. D genes are given only for firm matches. Only some rows state a clone size, as once, few, many or a class for expanded clones.

CDR3 DNA | CDR3 protein | clone size | D gene | J gene | V gene
TGCGCCAGCACCCCGGCCCCATATCGGACAGCCGGCAATGAGCAGTTCTTC | CASTPAPYRTAGNEQFF | . | . | TRBJ2-1 | TRBV5-1
TGTGCCAGCAGCCCGGACCTAGGAGAGACCCAGTACTTC | CASSPDLGETQYF | . | . | TRBJ2-5 | TRBV27
TGTGCCAGCACCCCAGGGCTAGCGGGGGCCCAGGACTCCTACGAGCAGTACTTC | CASTPGLAGAQDSYEQYF | . | TRBD2 | TRBJ2-7 | TRBV7-8
TGCGCCAGCAGCTTGTATCGTACAGGGGTGTACAATGAGCAGTTCTTC | CASSLYRTGVYNEQFF | . | TRBD1 | TRBJ2-1 | TRBV5-1
TGCGCCAGCAGCCAAGACGAGTACACTGAAGCTTTCTTT | CASSQDEYTEAFF | once | . | TRBJ1-1 | TRBV4-1
TGTGCCAGCAGCTTCACCGGGACTAGCGGGAGAACAGACACCGGGGAGCTGTTTTTT | CASSFTGTSGRTDTGELFF | . | TRBD2 | TRBJ2-2 | TRBV5-4
TGTGCCAGCAGTGATTTCGGCAGGACCCAAGCCACAGATACGCAGTATTTT | CASSDFGRTQATDTQYF | . | . | TRBJ2-3 | TRBV2
TGTGCCAGCAGCTCAAGAGGCCTGGGCCCAGAGACCCAGTACTTC | CASSSRGLGPETQYF | . | . | TRBJ2-5 | TRBV7-9
TGTGCCAGCAGCTCCGCGCGGTGGGCGCTTGGGGATACGCAGTATTTT | CASSSARWALGDTQYF | . | . | TRBJ2-3 | TRBV5-6
TGTGCCAGCAGCTCCGCGGGGGCAGAGCAGTACTTC | CASSSAGAEQYF | . | . | TRBJ2-7 | TRBV7-9
TGTGCCAGCAGCGCCCAGGAGTGGGATACGCAGTATTTT | CASSAQEWDTQYF | . | . | TRBJ2-3 | TRBV9
TGTGCCAGCAGTTACCTACAGGGAGATGAGCAGTTCTTC | CASSYLQGDEQFF | . | . | TRBJ2-1 | TRBV6-6
TGTGCCAGCAGCTTGGCCAAGGGAAGTGTCGACCCCTACTACGAGCAGTACTTC | CASSLAKGSVDPYYEQYF | . | . | TRBJ2-7 | TRBV5-6
TGTGCCAGCAGCTTAGTTGGGTTCGGGGGTACTGAAGCTTTCTTT | CASSLVGFGGTEAFF | . | . | TRBJ1-1 | TRBV7-8
TGCGCCAGCAGTGAGTCGGGAGTCGGAGGGGAGGCCCAGTACTTC | CASSESGVGGEAQYF | . | . | TRBJ2-5 | TRBV10-1
TGTGCCAGCTACAACAGGGGGTATACTCAGCCCCAGCATTTT | CASYNRGYTQPQHF | . | TRBD1 | TRBJ1-5 | TRBV28
TGTGCCAGCAGCTCCACAGGGTACGAGCAGTACTTC | CASSSTGYEQYF | . | . | TRBJ2-7 | TRBV6-7
TGTGCCAGTAGTATGGAGGGGGGCCGATTCAAAAACATTCAGTACTTC | CASSMEGGRFKNIQYF | . | . | TRBJ2-4 | TRBV19
TGTGCCACCATGGGGTCAGGAAGTCACCCCTACGAGCAGTACTTC | CATMGSGSHPYEQYF | . | . | TRBJ2-7 | TRBV6-5
TGTGCCAGCAGGCTAGGACTGACGATGTTAGAGACCCAGTACTTC | CASRLGLTMLETQYF | . | . | TRBJ2-5 | TRBV28
TGCGCCAGCAGCTTGGGGGCCGGGACAACGAGCTCCTACGAGCAGTACTTC | CASSLGAGTTSSYEQYF | . | . | TRBJ2-7 | TRBV5-1
TGTGCCAGCGGTGAGGGGGGGCGAGACACTGAAGCTTTCTTT | CASGEGGRDTEAFF | . | . | TRBJ1-1 | TRBV27
TGTGCCTGGAGGCCTAGACTAGCGGCATCCTACGAGCAGTACTTC | CAWRPRLAASYEQYF | . | TRBD2 | TRBJ2-7 | TRBV30
TGTGCCAGCAGGGGGTTCACCGGGGAGCTGTTTTTT | CASRGFTGELFF | . | . | TRBJ2-2 | TRBV7-9
TGTGCCAGCAGCCCCCTCCGGGGGAAGAACACAGATACGCAGTATTTT | CASSPLRGKNTDTQYF | . | . | TRBJ2-3 | TRBV27
TGTGCCAGCAGAGACCAGGAGCAGTTCTTC | CASRDQEQFF | . | . | TRBJ2-1 | TRBV6-6
TGTGCCAGTAGTATCGGAACTAGCGGTAACAATGAGCAGTTCTTC | CASSIGTSGNNEQFF | . | TRBD2 | TRBJ2-1 | TRBV19
TGTGCCAGCAGCCCGTCCCGGGGGTACGAGCAGTACTTC | CASSPSRGYEQYF | . | . | TRBJ2-7 | TRBV5-8
TGTGCCAGCAGCTTACCCGAGGACAGGGGGCCAGGTGGCTACACCTTC | CASSLPEDRGPGGYTF | . | TRBD1 | TRBJ1-2 | TRBV7-9
TGCAGCGCCACGGACAGCTCTGGGGCCAACGTCCTGACTTTC | CSATDSSGANVLTF | . | . | TRBJ2-6 | TRBV29-1
TGTGCCAGCAGTTTTTACAGGGTGGGTCAGCCCCAGCATTTT | CASSFYRVGQPQHF | . | . | TRBJ1-5 | TRBV28
TGTGCCAGCAGTTCCCCCCATAGGTTACTAGGGGAGCTGTTTTTT | CASSSPHRLLGELFF | . | . | TRBJ2-2 | TRBV27
TGTGCCAGCAGCTTGGGACTAGCGAACCCCTACAATGAGCAGTTCTTC | CASSLGLANPYNEQFF | . | TRBD2 | TRBJ2-1 | TRBV11-2
TGTGCCAGCAGCATTATGACAGGGGTAAAAGAGACCCAGTACTTC | CASSIMTGVKETQYF | . | TRBD1 | TRBJ2-5 | TRBV5-4
TGTGCCAGCAGCCACTACCCGACTAGCGGGAGGGAAACAGATACGCAGTATTTT | CASSHYPTSGRETDTQYF | . | TRBD2 | TRBJ2-3 | TRBV11-2
TGTGCCAGCAGCTTACAGGGGAGAGATCAGCCCCAGCATTTT | CASSLQGRDQPQHF | . | TRBD1 | TRBJ1-5 | TRBV5-8
TGTGCCAGCAGCTTGAGAGGGGGGCTAGTGAACTACGAGCAGTACTTC | CASSLRGGLVNYEQYF | . | . | TRBJ2-7 | TRBV7-6
TGTGCCAGCAGCTACGGAGGGGCCAGCGGAAACATTCAGTACTTC | CASSYGGASGNIQYF | . | . | TRBJ2-4 | TRBV5-6
TGTGCTAGTGGTTCCTCACGAACCAAGACACGAATCACCGGGGAGCTGTTTTTT | CASGSSRTKTRITGELFF | . | . | TRBJ2-2 | TRBV12-5
TGCAGCGTTGTAATAGGGGGATTCTCCTACGAGCAGTACTTC | CSVVIGGFSYEQYF | . | . | TRBJ2-7 | TRBV29-1
TGTGCCAGCAGCTTAGCCGGTCCAGGTCCCCACTATGGCTACACCTTC | CASSLAGPGPHYGYTF | . | . | TRBJ1-2 | TRBV7-9
TGTGCCAGCAGCCGGCCGAGCGGGAGTGTCGATACGCAGTATTTT | CASSRPSGSVDTQYF | once | TRBD2 | TRBJ2-3 | TRBV7-9
TGTGCCAGCAGCTTGTCAAGGGGGCTCACTGAAGCTTTCTTT | CASSLSRGLTEAFF | . | TRBD1 | TRBJ1-1 | TRBV7-9